The clone carrying this T cell receptor beta chain was counted only a few times. The data were taken from a study of T-cell memory formation after mild COVID-19. The CDR3 is made up of 12 amino acids. TCRdb ran MiXCR on the 5' RACE reads and lists one entry per CDR3 protein. The data contain roughly 100,000 distinct CDR3 sequences, more than 12% of them singletons. The sample was PBMCs or a T cell subset sorted from them (not recorded which). This sequence was found in a young man who had mild COVID-19 (a few samples of this study predate the infection). Cell type and time point are not known. This chain uses TRBV21-1 with TRBJ2-7; TRBD1, as called in the table, went unchecked against the DNA. TRBV21-1 has pseudogene status. In DNA, the CDR3 is TGTGCCAGCCGGGCGCAGGGGTACGAGCAGTACGTC. This translates into CASRAQGYEQYV.